This passage covers 18 T cell receptor beta chains from one sample sequenced in a study of T cell repertoires in cytomegalovirus infection. Their specific antigens are unknown. TCRdb recomputed calls from the reads with MiXCR, one row per CDR3 protein. The data contain roughly 340,000 distinct CDR3 sequences, just under 30% of them singletons. The material sequenced was cultured PBMCs, taken from culture after CMV antigen stimulation. The receptors stem from a human donor in good health (CMV status not recorded). Some clones in this sample may be carry-over from other donors' samples.

The CDR3 sequence is CASSQPGTGIWTF. Here the CDR3 DNA reads TGTGCCAGCAGCCAACCCGGGACAGGAATTTGGACCTTC. V gene TRBV7-6 combines with J gene TRBJ1-2, with 8 bases lining up with TRBD1. There are 13 residues in the CDR3. Losses at the gene ends were 5 bases for V and 14 bases for J; bases not matched to a gene: 13. From germline, CDR1 is SGHVS and CDR2 FNYEAQ.

This chain connects TRBV6-2 or TRBV6-3 to TRBJ1-5; possible D gene TRBD1, 5 bases. Germline V gene lookup returns CDR1 MNHEY and CDR2 SVGEGT. V was pared by 6 bases and J by 1 base, with 13 bases between. CDR3 size: 15 residues. The CDR3 spells CASSGGADSNQPQHF. CDR3 nucleotide sequence: TGTGCCAGCAGCGGCGGGGCAGACAGCAATCAGCCCCAGCATTTT.

This clonotype was observed a few times. CDR3 protein: CASSWTTFSGNTIYF. DNA for the CDR3: TGTGCCAGCAGTTGGACGACGTTCTCTGGAAACACCATATATTTT. The chain recombines TRBV28 with TRBJ1-3; D is ambiguous. CDR3 length: 15 amino acids. Germline CDR1 and CDR2: MDHEN and SYDVKM. Trimming took off 4 bases at V and 0 bases at J, with 10 bases between the two ends.

This clonotype was detected a few times. This chain joins TRBV5-1 and TRBJ1-2; D might be TRBD1 (6 bases). With 0 bases removed from V and 12 bases from J, the gap between germline ends came to 9 bases. Germline CDR1 is SGHRS and CDR2 is YFSETQ. The length of the CDR3 is 11 residues. CDR3 coding DNA: TGCGCCAGCAGCTTGGGGCAGGGGAACACCTTC. As protein: CASSLGQGNTF. Drawing the rest from reference TRBV5-1 and TRBJ1-2, the complete variable domain is KAGVTQTPRYLIKTRGQQVTLSCSPISGHRSVSWYQQTPGQGLQFLFEYFSETQRNKGNFPGRFSGRQFSNSRSEMNVSTLELGDSALYLCASSLGQGNTFGSGTRLTVV.

This clonotype was seen a handful of times. V gene TRBV12-3 or TRBV12-4 combines with J gene TRBJ1-5, with 8 bases fitting TRBD1. This CDR3 has 14 residues. Trimming took 6 bases from V and 4 from J; bases not matched to a gene: 5. In DNA, the CDR3 is TGTGCCAGCAGGTCGGACAGGGCAAATCAGCCCCAGCATTTT. Translated, it gives CASRSDRANQPQHF.

The chain couples TRBV6-6 to TRBJ2-4; D unresolved. Germline CDR1 is MNHNY and CDR2 is SVGAGI (reference sequence). V dropped 2 bases and J dropped 0 bases, with 14 bases sitting between them. This CDR3 has 17 amino acids. The CDR3 region is CASSYTPPSKAKNIQYF. In nucleotides, the CDR3 is TGTGCCAGCAGTTACACCCCCCCCTCGAAAGCCAAAAACATTCAGTACTTC.

There are many counts of this clonotype. The chain links TRBV7-2 to TRBJ1-1; a possible D gene is TRBD1 (6 bases). V was shortened by 4 bases and J by 5 bases, with 17 bases between the two germline ends. CDR3 size: 15 residues. Germline CDR1 SGHTA, CDR2 FQGNSA. The CDR3 loop reads CASSWRGGEGTEAFF. DNA for the CDR3: TGTGCCAGCAGCTGGAGGGGGGGCGAGGGAACTGAAGCTTTCTTT.

The rearrangement links TRBV18 to TRBJ1-1; a possible D gene is TRBD1 (5 bases). The CDR3 runs 14 residues. Trimming shortened V by 3 bases and J by 1 base, and 9 bases separated the two germline ends. The germline V gene encodes CDR1 KGHSH and CDR2 LQKENI. The CDR3 sequence is CASSPGRSNTEAFF. CDR3 bases: TGTGCCAGCTCACCGGGACGGTCGAACACTGAAGCTTTCTTT.

This clonotype was seen more than once but under ten times. This sequence joins TRBV15 and TRBJ1-5, with D perhaps TRBD1 (6 bases). Germline CDR1 is LNHNV and CDR2 is YYDKDF (reference sequence). The V end was cut by 8 bases, the J end by 3 bases, with 14 bases between. This CDR3 has 14 amino acids. CDR3 bases: TGTGCCACCGGAGTGACAGGTCTCAATCAGCCCCAGCATTTT. Residues: CATGVTGLNQPQHF.

About this clonotype itself: A junction boundary mismatches the germline segment, possibly from a read error. The V gene is TRBV10-3, the J gene TRBJ1-5; D is perhaps TRBD1 (6 bases). The length of the CDR3 is 13 residues. The germline gives CDR1 ENHRY, CDR2 SYGVKD. The CDR3 DNA follows: TGTGCCATCAGTGCAGATCAGGGGCTCCCGAGCATTTTT. It yields the protein CAISADQGLPSIF.

This clonotype appeared many times. The DNA for the CDR3 is TGTGCCAGCAGCTTATTCACAGATACGCAGTATTTT. This sequence encodes CASSLFTDTQYF. This sequence joins TRBV7-2 and TRBJ2-3; no clear D. Trimming left V 2 bases short and J 2 bases short, with 2 bases between. This CDR3 region has 12 residues. Germline V gene data show CDR1 as SGHTA and CDR2 as FQGNSA.

V is TRBV7-8 and J is TRBJ2-1; D is perhaps TRBD1 (6 bases). This CDR3 spans 15 amino acids. The germline gives CDR1 SGHVS, CDR2 FQNEAQ. Trimming removed 5 bases at V and 4 bases at J, with 15 bases between. CDR3 amino acids: CASSPAGDRYNEQFF. The DNA of the CDR3 is TGTGCCAGCAGCCCCGCAGGGGATAGGTACAATGAGCAGTTCTTC. The complete variable domain, with remaining parts taken from reference TRBV7-8 and TRBJ2-1, reads GAGVSQSPRYKVAKRGQDVALRCDPISGHVSLFWYQQALGQGPEFLTYFQNEAQLDKSGLPSDRFFAERPEGSVSTLKIQRTQQEDSAVYLCASSPAGDRYNEQFFGPGTRLTVL.

The table lists this clonotype with a few counts. This chain links TRBV19 with TRBJ2-1; 8 bases are a match to TRBD2. CDR3 size: 16 residues. Germline V lookup: CDR1 LNHDA, CDR2 SQIVND (reference sequence). Unmatched junction bases numbered 6, after V lost 5 bases and J lost 0 bases. The CDR3 nucleotides are TGTGCCAGTAGTCATAGCGGGATCAGCTCCTACAATGAGCAGTTCTTC. The encoded protein is CASSHSGISSYNEQFF.

Only a few counts were recorded for this clonotype. The V and J genes are TRBV12-3 or TRBV12-4 and TRBJ1-5, with D uncertain. Deletions cut 1 base from V and 3 bases from J, with 10 bases between. The CDR3 covers 15 residues. DNA of the CDR3: TGTGCCAGCAGTTTAGGGGCCTCAGTCAATCAGCCCCAGCATTTT. It translates to CASSLGASVNQPQHF.

The V and J genes are TRBV27 and TRBJ1-1; D is unclear. This CDR3 spans 14 amino acids. V lost 5 bases and J 1 base, leaving 11 bases between the germline ends. Germline values: CDR1 MNHEY, CDR2 SMNVEV (reference sequence). CDR3 residues: CASSTNLGNTEAFF. DNA for the CDR3: TGTGCCAGCAGTACCAACCTAGGGAACACTGAAGCTTTCTTT.

The chain links TRBV3-1 to TRBJ2-3; no firm D call. The CDR3 runs 15 residues. V lost 0 bases and J lost 0, with 7 bases in between. Germline V CDR1 and CDR2: LGHDT, YNNKEL (reference sequence). CDR3 residues: CASSQDDLSTDTQYF. CDR3 DNA: TGTGCCAGCAGCCAAGATGACCTCAGCACAGATACGCAGTATTTT.

This sequence joins TRBV11-1 and TRBJ1-1; 10 nucleotides line up with TRBD1. CDR3 length: 18 residues. The germline CDR1 and CDR2 sequences are SGHAT and FQDESV (reference sequence). V gave up 0 bases and J gave up 0 bases; unmatched junction bases: 7. The CDR3 here is CASSLARGTGVMNTEAFF. The CDR3 nucleotides are TGTGCCAGCAGCTTAGCGCGGGGGACAGGGGTTATGAACACTGAAGCTTTCTTT.

This clonotype came up many times. This rearrangement joins TRBV12-3 or TRBV12-4 to TRBJ2-1; no reliable D call. V gave up 5 bases and J gave up 6 bases, with 20 bases separating them. This CDR3 spans 16 amino acids. The CDR3 loop is CASSLSWARVGNEQFF. The CDR3 nucleotides read TGTGCCAGCAGTCTCTCGTGGGCCAGAGTTGGCAATGAGCAGTTCTTC.